One and the same sample provided the 13 T cell receptor beta chains below, sequenced in a study of blood T cell repertoires in COVID-19. The protocol was immunoSEQ multiplex PCR, while the TCRdb copy is restricted to in-frame clones and leaves out a portion. The repertoire holds a few hundred thousand clones, with about 88% as singletons. Source material: peripheral blood. These receptors came from a woman in her 40s who had recovered from COVID-19.

The J gene is TRBJ2-7, the V gene TRBV3-1 (or the pseudogene TRBV3-2); 9 nucleotides match TRBD2. The CDR3 totals 16 residues. Germline V gene sequence: CDR1 LGHDT, CDR2 YNNKEL (reference sequence). V dropped 0 bases and J dropped 2; count of bases not matched to a gene: 5. CDR3 protein: CASSQDKPSGTYEQYV. For the CDR3, the DNA is TGTGCCAGCAGCCAAGATAAGCCTAGCGGGACCTACGAGCAGTACGTC.

V is TRBV7-3 and J is TRBJ1-1, with TRBD1 identical over 7 bases. Germline loops: CDR1 SGHTA, CDR2 FQGTGA. The length of the CDR3 is 13 residues. With V trimmed by 4 bases and J by 8 bases, 7 bases remained unmatched. CDR3 protein: CASSSNTGVEAFF. CDR3 nucleotides: TGTGCCAGCAGCTCCAACACAGGGGTGGAAGCTTTCTTT. Drawing the rest from reference TRBV7-3 and TRBJ1-1, the complete variable domain is GAGVSQTPSNKVTEKGKYVELRCDPISGHTALYWYRQSLGQGPEFLIYFQGTGAADDSGLPNDRFFAVRPEGSVSTLKIQRTERGDSAVYLCASSSNTGVEAFFGQGTRLTVV.

CDR3 protein: CASSPTGGRETQYF. The CDR3 DNA reads TGTGCCAGCAGTCCGACCGGGGGTAGGGAGACCCAGTACTTC. J is TRBJ2-5 and V is TRBV27, with D possibly being TRBD2 (6 bases). CDR1 is MNHEY, CDR2 SMNVEV, per germline (reference sequence). V was trimmed by 5 bases and J by 5 bases, leaving 15 bases between them. CDR3 length equals 14 residues.

J is TRBJ1-2 and V is TRBV28; D gene ambiguous. The ends were cut back, 7 bases at V and 7 bases at J, with 16 bases in the middle. Per the germline V gene, CDR1 is MDHEN and CDR2 is SYDVKM. This CDR3 has 13 residues. CDR3 DNA: TGTGCCAGCATATCCGGGAGGCGCGGTGGCTACACCTTC. Protein: CASISGRRGGYTF.

J is TRBJ1-5 and V is TRBV10-3, with D perhaps TRBD1 (5 bases). Trimming removed 5 bases from V and 1 base from J, with 9 bases in between. Germline CDR1 reads ENHRY; CDR2 reads SYGVKD. This CDR3 region has 14 residues. For the CDR3, the DNA is TGTGCCATCAGTTCCGGGGGAAGCAATCAGCCCCAGCATTTT. Its protein product is CAISSGGSNQPQHF.

This sequence joins TRBV29-1 and TRBJ2-5, with TRBD1 matching over 9 bases. The CDR3 runs to 14 residues. The ends lost 6 bases at V and 3 bases at J; junction bases unmatched: 8. Germline V gene data show CDR1 as SQVTM and CDR2 as ANQGSEA. This CDR3 is CSVNRGRVEETQYF. CDR3 nucleotide sequence: TGCAGCGTGAACAGGGGGCGCGTGGAAGAGACCCAGTACTTC.

The rearrangement links TRBV10-3 to TRBJ1-4; 9 nucleotides match TRBD1. This CDR3 is 17 amino acids long. CDR1 ENHRY and CDR2 SYGVKD come from the germline V gene. J lost 12 bases, V lost 2 bases, and 16 bases had no gene match. CDR3 sequence reads: CAISEPIRTGDSGELFF. The CDR3, as DNA: TGTGCCATCAGTGAGCCGATTCGGACAGGGGATTCCGGGGAACTGTTTTTT.

The rearrangement uses TRBV18 and TRBJ2-2, with 7 positions matching TRBD1. V shed 1 base, J shed 3 bases, and the junction held 2 bases outside the gene matches. Looked up from germline, CDR1 is KGHSH and CDR2 is LQKENI. The CDR3 spans 15 residues. In DNA, the CDR3 is TGTGCCAGCTCACCACAGGGGGCGGACACCGGGGAGCTGTTTTTT. Amino acids: CASSPQGADTGELFF.

This clone was counted only a few times. The gene calls are TRBV5-4 and TRBJ2-1; 7 positions agree with TRBD2. The CDR3 runs 11 residues. CDR1 and CDR2 from the germline V gene are SGHNT and YYREEE (reference sequence). Trimming removed 0 bases from V and 14 bases from J; junction bases left unmatched: 2. The CDR3 sequence: CASSLGRGKFF. CDR3 nucleotide sequence: TGTGCCAGCAGCTTGGGGCGGGGGAAGTTCTTC.

The chain is built from TRBV6-1 and TRBJ1-2; D possibly corresponds to TRBD1 (5 bases). Germline-derived CDR1 and CDR2 are MNHNS and SASEGT. The CDR3 length is 14 residues. V lost 5 bases and J lost 5, with 15 bases in between. The CDR3 DNA reads as TGTGCCAGCAGTTTTACAGGCAGTGGGTATGGCTACACCTTC. It translates to CASSFTGSGYGYTF.

The CDR3 sequence is CASSRLAFAGELFF. CDR3 DNA sequence: TGTGCCAGCAGTAGGCTAGCGTTCGCCGGGGAGCTGTTTTTT. The chain joins TRBV25-1 to TRBJ2-2; possibly TRBD2 for D (6 bases). The germline V and J ends were trimmed by 5 bases and 6 bases, with 13 bases remaining between them. Germline CDR1 and CDR2: MGHDK and SYGVNS. CDR3 length: 14 amino acids.

This chain joins TRBV6-5 and TRBJ1-4, with 8 positions matching TRBD1. Losses at the gene ends were 2 bases for V and 0 bases for J; bases not matched to a gene: 2. The CDR3 runs 16 residues. Germline CDR1 and CDR2: MNHEY and SVGAGI. CDR3 protein: CASSYRQGPTNEKLFF. The CDR3 DNA follows: TGTGCCAGCAGTTACCGACAGGGGCCAACTAATGAAAAACTGTTTTTT.

The gene calls are TRBV28 and TRBJ1-6; D call uncertain. The CDR3 has 14 residues. Trimming removed 4 bases from V and 4 bases from J, with 8 bases in between. Germline CDR1 reads MDHEN; CDR2 reads SYDVKM. The CDR3 loop reads CASSYSGYNSPLHF. In DNA form, the CDR3 reads TGTGCCAGCAGTTATTCGGGATATAATTCACCCCTCCACTTT.